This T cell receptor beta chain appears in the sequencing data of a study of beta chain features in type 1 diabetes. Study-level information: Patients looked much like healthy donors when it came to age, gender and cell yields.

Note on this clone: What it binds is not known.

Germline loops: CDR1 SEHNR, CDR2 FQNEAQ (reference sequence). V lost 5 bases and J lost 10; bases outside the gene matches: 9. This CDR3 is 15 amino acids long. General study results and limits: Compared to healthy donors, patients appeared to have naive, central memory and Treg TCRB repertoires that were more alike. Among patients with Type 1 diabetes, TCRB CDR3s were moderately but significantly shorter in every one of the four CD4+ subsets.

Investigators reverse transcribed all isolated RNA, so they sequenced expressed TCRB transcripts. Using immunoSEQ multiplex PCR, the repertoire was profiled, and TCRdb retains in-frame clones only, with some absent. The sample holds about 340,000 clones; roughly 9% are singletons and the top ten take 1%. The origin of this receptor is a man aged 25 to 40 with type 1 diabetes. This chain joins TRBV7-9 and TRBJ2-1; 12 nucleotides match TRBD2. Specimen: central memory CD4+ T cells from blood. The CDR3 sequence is CASSPGLAGTIEQFF. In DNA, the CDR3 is TGTGCCAGCAGCCCCGGACTAGCGGGGACTATAGAGCAGTTCTTC.